Listed below are T cell receptor beta chains from one sample, sequenced in a study of PD-1 blockade in classical Hodgkin lymphoma. The repertoire was sequenced with immunoSEQ multiplex PCR; TCRdb's copy has only in-frame clones and lacks some. The table records 11,000 or so clones, about 88% of them present only once. Material: CD8+ T cells from blood, obtained before the fourth cycle of nivolumab. Receptors were obtained from a human donor with classical Hodgkin lymphoma. The donor label of this sample is uncertain. Each CDR3 is given with its conserved first and last residue. D genes are given only for firm matches. Some rows have no size entry. The others give once, few or many, or a class for an expanded clone.

V gene: TRBV2; D gene: NA; clone size: NA; J gene: TRBJ2-2; CDR3 protein: CASSEPLGTGELFF; CDR3 DNA: TGTGCCAGCAGTGAACCACTAGGCACCGGGGAGCTGTTTTTT
V gene: TRBV4-1; D gene: NA; clone size: NA; J gene: TRBJ2-7; CDR3 protein: CASSQAEADPPLEQYF; CDR3 DNA: TGCGCCAGCAGCCAAGCTGAAGCGGACCCCCCCCTCGAGCAGTACTTC
V gene: TRBV6-4; D gene: TRBD1; clone size: NA; J gene: TRBJ1-4; CDR3 protein: CASRGEGARPATNEKLFF; CDR3 DNA: TGTGCCAGCAGGGGCGAGGGGGCGCGACCTGCAACTAATGAAAAACTGTTTTTT
V gene: TRBV28; D gene: TRBD2; clone size: NA; J gene: TRBJ2-1; CDR3 protein: CASSLGLAGGLNEQFF; CDR3 DNA: TGTGCCAGCAGTTTAGGACTAGCGGGAGGGCTCAATGAGCAGTTCTTC
V gene: TRBV2; D gene: NA; clone size: NA; J gene: TRBJ2-1; CDR3 protein: CASSRGTSRGYNEQFF; CDR3 DNA: TGTGCCAGCAGTCGGGGAACTAGTCGCGGCTACAATGAGCAGTTCTTC
V gene: TRBV5-6; D gene: NA; clone size: medium-sized; J gene: TRBJ1-3; CDR3 protein: CASSTGPLPTGNTIYF; CDR3 DNA: TGTGCCAGCAGTACAGGGCCTTTGCCGACTGGAAACACCATATATTTT
V gene: TRBV7-2; D gene: NA; clone size: NA; J gene: TRBJ2-5; CDR3 protein: CASSPNIFRETQYF; CDR3 DNA: TGTGCCAGCAGCCCAAATATATTTAGGGAGACCCAGTACTTC
V gene: TRBV11-3; D gene: NA; clone size: NA; J gene: TRBJ2-1; CDR3 protein: CASSYQFQRAYNEQFF; CDR3 DNA: TGTGCCAGCAGCTACCAGTTCCAGCGGGCCTACAATGAGCAGTTCTTC
V gene: TRBV5-4; D gene: NA; clone size: once; J gene: TRBJ2-7; CDR3 protein: CASSPYSSYEQYF; CDR3 DNA: TGTGCCAGCAGCCCTTACAGCTCCTACGAGCAGTACTTC
V gene: TRBV19; D gene: NA; clone size: NA; J gene: TRBJ1-5; CDR3 protein: CASSIGGGSNQPQHF; CDR3 DNA: TGTGCCAGTAGTATTGGGGGGGGAAGCAATCAGCCCCAGCATTTT
V gene: TRBV28; D gene: NA; clone size: NA; J gene: TRBJ2-7; CDR3 protein: CASSLPGMDEQYF; CDR3 DNA: TGTGCCAGCAGTTTACCAGGGATGGACGAGCAGTACTTC
V gene: TRBV5-4; D gene: NA; clone size: NA; J gene: TRBJ1-3; CDR3 protein: CASSLVPSSGNTIYF; CDR3 DNA: TGTGCCAGCAGCTTGGTACCTAGCTCTGGAAACACCATATATTTT
V gene: TRBV5-1; D gene: NA; clone size: few; J gene: TRBJ2-7; CDR3 protein: CASSPGDSSSYEQYF; CDR3 DNA: TGCGCCAGCAGCCCGGGGGACTCTAGCTCCTACGAGCAGTACTTC
V gene: TRBV6-1; D gene: NA; clone size: NA; J gene: TRBJ1-1; CDR3 protein: CASRVRDEAFF; CDR3 DNA: TGTGCCAGCAGAGTAAGGGACGAAGCTTTCTTT
V gene: TRBV7-9; D gene: NA; clone size: once; J gene: TRBJ2-2; CDR3 protein: CASSFRQTGPLYTGELFF; CDR3 DNA: TGTGCCAGCAGCTTCCGCCAGACAGGTCCCCTTTATACCGGGGAGCTGTTTTTT
V gene: TRBV6-1; D gene: NA; clone size: NA; J gene: TRBJ2-7; CDR3 protein: CASRTGSSYEQYF; CDR3 DNA: TGTGCCAGCAGAACAGGGAGCTCCTACGAGCAGTACTTC
V gene: TRBV27; D gene: NA; clone size: NA; J gene: TRBJ2-2; CDR3 protein: CASSFRTYGGELFF; CDR3 DNA: TGTGCCAGCAGCTTCCGGACCTACGGCGGGGAGCTGTTTTTT
V gene: TRBV10-3; D gene: NA; clone size: NA; J gene: TRBJ2-7; CDR3 protein: CAIRGFPHEQYF; CDR3 DNA: TGTGCCATCAGGGGATTTCCCCACGAGCAGTACTTC
V gene: TRBV4-1; D gene: NA; clone size: few; J gene: TRBJ1-2; CDR3 protein: CASSQESRENYGYTF; CDR3 DNA: TGCGCCAGCAGCCAAGAGTCGCGGGAAAACTATGGCTACACCTTC
V gene: TRBV6-5; D gene: NA; clone size: NA; J gene: TRBJ2-3; CDR3 protein: CASSRLEIDTDTQYF; CDR3 DNA: TGTGCCAGCAGCCGACTAGAGATAGACACAGATACGCAGTATTTT
V gene: TRBV19; D gene: NA; clone size: NA; J gene: TRBJ2-3; CDR3 protein: CASSIGGRMNTQYF; CDR3 DNA: TGTGCCAGTAGTATTGGTGGGAGGATGAATACGCAGTATTTT
V gene: TRBV6-1; D gene: NA; clone size: NA; J gene: TRBJ2-2; CDR3 protein: CASSEVLGGGPRTGELFF; CDR3 DNA: TGTGCCAGCAGTGAAGTTTTAGGGGGAGGGCCGCGAACCGGGGAGCTGTTTTTT
V gene: TRBV4-1; D gene: TRBD1; clone size: once; J gene: TRBJ1-1; CDR3 protein: CASSQGILQGEAFF; CDR3 DNA: TGCGCCAGCAGCCAGGGAATTTTACAGGGGGAAGCTTTCTTT
V gene: TRBV21-1; D gene: NA; clone size: NA; J gene: TRBJ2-4; CDR3 protein: CASSRDREAKNIQYF; CDR3 DNA: TGTGCCAGCAGCCGGGACAGGGAAGCCAAAAACATTCAGTACTTC
V gene: TRBV13; D gene: NA; clone size: NA; J gene: TRBJ1-1; CDR3 protein: CASSFGGNAFF; CDR3 DNA: TGTGCCAGCAGTTTCGGGGGGAATGCTTTCTTT
V gene: TRBV9; D gene: TRBD2; clone size: few; J gene: TRBJ2-4; CDR3 protein: CASSVAPWSSGRAKNIQYF; CDR3 DNA: TGTGCCAGCAGCGTAGCCCCGTGGTCTAGCGGCAGAGCCAAAAACATTCAGTACTTC
V gene: TRBV19; D gene: NA; clone size: NA; J gene: TRBJ2-7; CDR3 protein: CASSDSSYEQYF; CDR3 DNA: TGTGCCAGTAGTGACAGCTCCTACGAGCAGTACTTC
V gene: TRBV14; D gene: NA; clone size: NA; J gene: TRBJ2-1; CDR3 protein: CASRPRGFYNEQFF; CDR3 DNA: TGTGCCAGCAGACCTAGGGGGTTCTACAATGAGCAGTTCTTC